The 19 T cell receptor beta chains given below trace back to one sample, sequenced in a study of response to subunit inactivated influenza vaccine. TCRdb ran MiXCR on the RT-PCR reads and lists one entry per CDR3 protein. Of under 950,000 distinct CDR3 sequences listed, about 20% are singletons. Sequences were derived from PBMCs from blood, sampled around 5 days after vaccination. All receptors derive from a man aged 50 to 59 who received an inactivated influenza vaccine.

The sample holds a few counts of this clonotype. This sequence joins TRBV28 and TRBJ2-1; no clear D gene. Germline V CDR1 and CDR2: MDHEN, SYDVKM. The germline V and J ends were trimmed by 6 bases and 7 bases, with 16 bases remaining between them. The CDR3 runs to 14 residues. The CDR3 reads CASSNVGSMNEQFF. In DNA form, the CDR3 reads TGTGCCAGCAGCAACGTGGGTTCGATGAATGAGCAGTTCTTC.

J is TRBJ2-1 and V is TRBV5-6; D is undetermined. The V and J ends lost 0 bases and 11 bases respectively, with 9 bases between them. Germline CDR1 is SGHDT and CDR2 is YYEEEE. The CDR3 is made up of 12 amino acids. CDR3 amino acids: CASSLDFGQQFF. The DNA for the CDR3 is TGTGCCAGCAGCTTGGATTTTGGTCAGCAGTTCTTC.

This clonotype has at least ten counts. This chain's CDR3 is CASSLAGQGANTEAFF. The DNA of the CDR3 is TGTGCCAGCAGCTTGGCCGGACAGGGGGCGAACACTGAAGCTTTCTTT. This rearrangement joins TRBV5-4 to TRBJ1-1; the match to TRBD1 covers 11 bases. Germline values: CDR1 SGHNT, CDR2 YYREEE (reference sequence). V lost 0 bases and J lost 1; bases outside the gene matches: 2. The CDR3 runs 16 residues.

The CDR3 DNA follows: TGTGCCAGCCGTAAAGGGTGGAACACCGGGGAGCTGTTTTTT. This gives the protein CASRKGWNTGELFF. The chain couples TRBV6-2 or TRBV6-3 to TRBJ2-2; no reliable D call. The CDR3 extends over 14 amino acids. The germline V gene has CDR1 MNHEY and CDR2 SVGEGT. Trimming pared 8 bases from V and 1 base from J, leaving 11 bases between.

The chain links TRBV6-1 to TRBJ2-7; 14 bases are shared with TRBD2. The CDR3 is 17 residues long. Germline V gene lookup returns CDR1 MNHNS and CDR2 SASEGT. The trim removed 7 bases at V and 6 bases at J, leaving 14 bases unmatched. The CDR3 region is CASISLGTSGRGREQYF. As DNA, the CDR3 is TGTGCCAGCATCTCCCTCGGGACTAGCGGGAGAGGTCGCGAGCAGTACTTC.

The chain recombines TRBV29-1 with TRBJ1-1; D perhaps matches TRBD1 (6 bases). The CDR3 length is 13 residues. V lost 2 bases and J 4 bases, leaving 11 bases between the germline ends. Germline V lookup: CDR1 SQVTM, CDR2 ANQGSEA. CDR3 region: CSVEFGGGTEAFF. The CDR3 DNA sequence: TGCAGCGTTGAATTCGGGGGCGGCACTGAAGCTTTCTTT.

J is TRBJ2-1 and V is TRBV20-1; the D gene could be TRBD1 or TRBD2 (5 bases each). The germline CDR1 and CDR2 sequences are DFQATT and SNEGSKA (reference sequence). Trimming removed 3 bases from V and 0 bases from J, with 12 bases in between. CDR3 length equals 15 residues. The DNA for the CDR3 is TGCAGTGCTAGGATCGAGGGGCACTCCTACAATGAGCAGTTCTTC. Translation gives CSARIEGHSYNEQFF.

This rearrangement joins TRBV7-9 to TRBJ1-3; a possible D gene is TRBD1 (5 bases). This CDR3 has 17 amino acids. Trimming removed 1 base at V and 2 bases at J, with 15 bases between. Germline CDR1 reads SEHNR; CDR2 reads FQNEAQ (reference sequence). The CDR3 nucleotides read TGTGCCAGCAGCTTAGGACCGCTAGGGGCGACTGGAAACACCATATATTTT. Residues: CASSLGPLGATGNTIYF.

This clonotype was seen just once. The chain combines TRBV11-2 with TRBJ2-5, with TRBD1 matching 8 bases. V gave up 4 bases and J gave up 5 bases; unmatched junction bases: 9. The CDR3 covers 15 residues. Germline-derived CDR1 and CDR2 are SGHAT and FQNNGV. The CDR3 loop is CASSWAGGLGETQYF. CDR3 in DNA: TGTGCCAGCAGCTGGGCAGGGGGCTTGGGGGAGACCCAGTACTTC.

Many counts were recorded for this clonotype. This chain links TRBV4-1 with TRBJ1-4, with D unclear. The CDR3 has 14 residues. V was clipped by 1 base and J by 5 bases, with 8 bases between them. The germline gives CDR1 MGHRA, CDR2 YSYEKL. The DNA of the CDR3 is TGCGCCAGCAGCCAAGTTGTCAGAAATGAAAAACTGTTTTTT. Residues: CASSQVVRNEKLFF.

The rearrangement joins TRBV2 to TRBJ2-3, with TRBD2 as a possible D gene (6 bases). Trimming cost V 9 bases and J 4 bases, with 20 bases left between them. This CDR3 has 15 amino acids. Germline CDR1 is SNHLY and CDR2 is FYNNEI. CDR3 region: CASGRDWEEADTQYF. CDR3 DNA: TGTGCCAGTGGGAGAGATTGGGAGGAGGCAGATACGCAGTATTTT.

This clonotype showed up many times. The chain has TRBV5-1 and TRBJ2-5; tentatively, D is TRBD1 (6 bases). V shed 4 bases and J shed 2 bases, with 18 bases lying between them. This CDR3 is 16 amino acids long. Germline CDR1 and CDR2: SGHRS and YFSETQ. In DNA, the CDR3 is TGCGCCAGCAGCCACATTACCGGGACATATCAAGAGACCCAGTACTTC. Residues: CASSHITGTYQETQYF.

The chain recombines TRBV7-2 with TRBJ2-1, with 15 bases fitting TRBD2. The CDR3 covers 17 residues. Trimming took 4 bases from V and 9 from J; bases not matched to a gene: 10. In germline, CDR1 is SGHTA, CDR2 FQGNSA. The DNA for the CDR3 is TGTGCCAGCAGCTCCGAAGGGTGGGGACTAGCGGGAGGTGAGCAGTTCTTC. This gives the protein CASSSEGWGLAGGEQFF.

The chain has TRBV5-5 and TRBJ2-7; no definite D call. The V end was cut by 2 bases, the J end by 7 bases, with 10 bases between. The germline gives CDR1 SGHKS, CDR2 YYEKEE (reference sequence). The CDR3 is 12 residues long. The CDR3 region is CASSLGVWEQYF. The CDR3 nucleotides read TGTGCCAGCAGCTTAGGAGTTTGGGAGCAGTACTTC.

This clonotype has only a few counts. This chain links TRBV20-1 with TRBJ2-7, with a tentative D call TRBD2 (6 bases). V lost 8 bases to trimming and J lost 4 bases, with 18 bases between them. This CDR3 region has 13 residues. CDR1 DFQATT and CDR2 SNEGSKA come from the germline V gene (reference sequence). The CDR3 coding sequence is TGCAGTTCCGGGACTTATGGGTTATACGAGCAGTACTTC. Protein sequence: CSSGTYGLYEQYF.

For this clonotype: One junction end does not reproduce the germline sequence, and a read error may be involved. The genes are TRBV6-1 and TRBJ2-3; 11 bases align to TRBD2. Looked up from germline, CDR1 is MNHNS and CDR2 is SASEGT. The CDR3 spans 17 residues. CDR3: CASLAGGYRRGTDTKYF. The CDR3 DNA reads TGTGCCAGCCTAGCGGGGGGATATCGACGGGGCACAGATACGAAGTATTTT.

The chain recombines TRBV7-2 with TRBJ2-7; 8 bases match TRBD1. Trimming cost V 1 base and J 5 bases; bases outside gene matches: 7. The CDR3 length is 15 residues. The V gene's germline CDR1 is SGHTA and CDR2 FQGNSA. The CDR3 reads CASSLGQGAGNEQYF. The CDR3 DNA is TGTGCCAGCAGCTTAGGGCAGGGGGCGGGGAACGAGCAGTACTTC.

This clonotype has at least ten counts. The CDR3 here is CASSLMGTLGDIQYF. DNA of the CDR3: TGTGCCAGCAGCTTAATGGGGACCCTGGGAGACATTCAGTACTTC. V gene TRBV7-3 combines with J gene TRBJ2-4, with D perhaps TRBD1 or TRBD2 (5 bases each). The length of the CDR3 is 15 residues. V lost 1 base to trimming and J lost 8 bases, with 15 bases between them. Germline CDR1 and CDR2: SGHTA and FQGTGA.

This clonotype was seen a few times. This chain joins TRBV10-3 and TRBJ2-7, with D perhaps matching TRBD1 or TRBD2 (7 bases each). Germline V gene sequence: CDR1 ENHRY, CDR2 SYGVKD. V lost 10 bases and J 6 bases, leaving 19 bases between the germline ends. This CDR3 comprises 13 residues. The CDR3 loop reads CATRGGVVSEQYF. In DNA form, the CDR3 reads TGTGCCACCAGGGGGGGGGTGGTGAGCGAGCAGTACTTC.